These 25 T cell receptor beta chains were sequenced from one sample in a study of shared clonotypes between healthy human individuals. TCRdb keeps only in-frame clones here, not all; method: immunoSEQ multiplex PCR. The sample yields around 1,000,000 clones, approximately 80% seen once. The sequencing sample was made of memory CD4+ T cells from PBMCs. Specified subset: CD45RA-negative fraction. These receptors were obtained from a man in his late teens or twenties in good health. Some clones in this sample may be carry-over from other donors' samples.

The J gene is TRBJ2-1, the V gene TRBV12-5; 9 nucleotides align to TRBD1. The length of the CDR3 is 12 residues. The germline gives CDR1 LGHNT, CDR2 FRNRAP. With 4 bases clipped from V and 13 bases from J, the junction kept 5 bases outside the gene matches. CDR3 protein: CASGWGQGPQFF. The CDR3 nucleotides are TGTGCTAGTGGTTGGGGACAGGGACCTCAGTTCTTC.

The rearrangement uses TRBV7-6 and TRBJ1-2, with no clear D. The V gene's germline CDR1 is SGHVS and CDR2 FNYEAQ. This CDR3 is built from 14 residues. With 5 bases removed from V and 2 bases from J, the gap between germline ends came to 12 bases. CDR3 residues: CASSLDAGNYGYTF. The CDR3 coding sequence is TGTGCCAGCAGCCTGGACGCGGGAAACTATGGCTACACCTTC. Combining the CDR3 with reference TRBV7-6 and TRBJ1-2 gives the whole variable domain GAGVSQSPRYKVTKRGQDVALRCDPISGHVSLYWYRQALGQGPEFLTYFNYEAQQDKSGLPNDRFSAERPEGSISTLTIQRTEQRDSAMYRCASSLDAGNYGYTFGSGTRLTVV.

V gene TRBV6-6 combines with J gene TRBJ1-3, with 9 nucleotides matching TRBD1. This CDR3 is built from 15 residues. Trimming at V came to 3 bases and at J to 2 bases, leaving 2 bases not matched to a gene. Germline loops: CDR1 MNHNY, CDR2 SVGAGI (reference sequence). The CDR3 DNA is TGTGCCAGCAGTTATGGGACAGGGACTGGAAACACCATATATTTT. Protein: CASSYGTGTGNTIYF.

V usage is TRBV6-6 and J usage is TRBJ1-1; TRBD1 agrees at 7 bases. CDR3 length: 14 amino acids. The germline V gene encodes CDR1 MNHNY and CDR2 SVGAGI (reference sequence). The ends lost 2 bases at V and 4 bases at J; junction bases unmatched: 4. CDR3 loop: CASSYDRASTEAFF. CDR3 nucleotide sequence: TGTGCCAGCAGTTACGACAGGGCGAGCACTGAAGCTTTCTTT.

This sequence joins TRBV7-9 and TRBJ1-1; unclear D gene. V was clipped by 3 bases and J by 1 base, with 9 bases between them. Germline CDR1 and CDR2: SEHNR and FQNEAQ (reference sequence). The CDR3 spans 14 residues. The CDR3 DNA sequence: TGTGCCAGCAGCTTCCAACAGAGGAACACTGAAGCTTTCTTT. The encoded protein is CASSFQQRNTEAFF.

The CDR3 coding sequence is TGTGCCAGCAGTGTAGGTAGGCTTAACGGCTACACCTTC. Its translation: CASSVGRLNGYTF. The genes are TRBV28 and TRBJ1-2, with D hard to call. Germline V CDR1 and CDR2: MDHEN, SYDVKM. V dropped 5 bases and J dropped 8 bases, with 15 bases sitting between them. CDR3 length: 13 amino acids.

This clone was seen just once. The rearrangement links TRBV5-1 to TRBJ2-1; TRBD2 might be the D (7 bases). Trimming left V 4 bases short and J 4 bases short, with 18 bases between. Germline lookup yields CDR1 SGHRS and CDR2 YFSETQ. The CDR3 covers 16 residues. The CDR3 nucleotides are TGCGCCAGCAGCGGGGGGGCGGGAGCCCTTTACAATGAGCAGTTCTTC. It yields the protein CASSGGAGALYNEQFF.

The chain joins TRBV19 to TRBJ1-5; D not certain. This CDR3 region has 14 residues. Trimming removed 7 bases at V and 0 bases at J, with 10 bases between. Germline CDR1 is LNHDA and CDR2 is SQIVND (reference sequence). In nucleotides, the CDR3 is TGTGCCAGTATGGCCTACTATAGCAATCAGCCCCAGCATTTT. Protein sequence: CASMAYYSNQPQHF.

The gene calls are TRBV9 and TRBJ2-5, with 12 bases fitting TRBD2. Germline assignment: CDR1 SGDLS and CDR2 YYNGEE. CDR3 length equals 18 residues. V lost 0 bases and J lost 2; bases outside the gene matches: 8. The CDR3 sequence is CASSVGYLTSGRQETQYF. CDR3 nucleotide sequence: TGTGCCAGCAGCGTAGGGTACCTGACTAGCGGGAGACAAGAGACCCAGTACTTC. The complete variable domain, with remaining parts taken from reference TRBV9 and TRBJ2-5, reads DSGVTQTPKHLITATGQRVTLRCSPRSGDLSVYWYQQSLDQGLQFLIQYYNGEERAKGNILERFSAQQFPDLHSELNLSSLELGDSALYFCASSVGYLTSGRQETQYFGPGTRLLVL.

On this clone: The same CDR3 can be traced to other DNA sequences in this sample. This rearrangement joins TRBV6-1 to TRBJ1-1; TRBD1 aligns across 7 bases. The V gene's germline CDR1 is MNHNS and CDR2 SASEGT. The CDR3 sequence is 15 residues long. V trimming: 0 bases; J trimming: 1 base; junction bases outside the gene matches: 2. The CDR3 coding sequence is TGTGCCAGCAGTGAAGCCGGGACAGCGAACACTGAAGCTTTCTTT. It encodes CASSEAGTANTEAFF.

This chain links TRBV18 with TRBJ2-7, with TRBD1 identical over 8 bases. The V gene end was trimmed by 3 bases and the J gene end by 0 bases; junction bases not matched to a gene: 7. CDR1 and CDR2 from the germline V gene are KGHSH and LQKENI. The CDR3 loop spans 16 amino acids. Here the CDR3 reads CASSPLQGVSSYEQYF. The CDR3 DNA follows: TGTGCCAGCTCACCGTTACAGGGGGTTAGCTCCTACGAGCAGTACTTC.

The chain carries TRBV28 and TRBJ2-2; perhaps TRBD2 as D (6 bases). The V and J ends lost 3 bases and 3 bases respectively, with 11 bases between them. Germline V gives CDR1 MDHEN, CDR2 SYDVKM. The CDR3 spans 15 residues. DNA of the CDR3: TGTGCCAGCAGTTTCCCCAGGGAGGACACCGGGGAGCTGTTTTTT. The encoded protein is CASSFPREDTGELFF.

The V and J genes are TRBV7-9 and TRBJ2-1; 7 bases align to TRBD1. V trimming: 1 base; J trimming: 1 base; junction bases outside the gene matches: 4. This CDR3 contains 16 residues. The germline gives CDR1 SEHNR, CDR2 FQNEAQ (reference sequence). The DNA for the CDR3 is TGTGCCAGCAGCTTAGAAGGGACAGTGTCCTACAATGAGCAGTTCTTC. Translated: CASSLEGTVSYNEQFF.

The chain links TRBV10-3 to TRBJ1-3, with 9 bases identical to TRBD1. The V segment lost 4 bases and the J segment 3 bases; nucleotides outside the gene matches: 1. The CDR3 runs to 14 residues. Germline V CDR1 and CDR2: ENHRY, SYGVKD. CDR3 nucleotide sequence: TGTGCCATCAGTGGACAGGGGGTTGGAAACACCATATATTTT. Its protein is CAISGQGVGNTIYF.

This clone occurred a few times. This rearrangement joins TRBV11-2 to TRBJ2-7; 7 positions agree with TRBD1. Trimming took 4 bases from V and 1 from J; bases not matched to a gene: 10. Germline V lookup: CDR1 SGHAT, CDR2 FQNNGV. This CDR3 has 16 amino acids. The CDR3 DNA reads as TGTGCCAGCAGCTCACCGGGCAGGGGGACATCCTACGAGCAGTACTTC. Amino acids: CASSSPGRGTSYEQYF.

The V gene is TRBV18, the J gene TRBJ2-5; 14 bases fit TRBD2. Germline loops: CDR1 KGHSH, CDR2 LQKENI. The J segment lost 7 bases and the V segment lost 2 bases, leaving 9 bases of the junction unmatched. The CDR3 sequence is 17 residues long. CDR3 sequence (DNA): TGTGCCAGCTCACCAAAAGGACTAGCGGGAGGCTGGGTGACCCAGTACTTC. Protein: CASSPKGLAGGWVTQYF.

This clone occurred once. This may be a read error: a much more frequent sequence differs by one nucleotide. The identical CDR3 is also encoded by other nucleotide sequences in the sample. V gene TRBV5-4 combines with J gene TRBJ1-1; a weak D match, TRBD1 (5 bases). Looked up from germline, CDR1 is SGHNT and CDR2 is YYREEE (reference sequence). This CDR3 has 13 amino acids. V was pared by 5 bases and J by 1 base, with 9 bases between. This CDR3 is CASSLQGNTEAFF. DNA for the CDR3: TGTGCCAGCAGTCTGCAGGGGAACACTGAAGCTTTCTTT.

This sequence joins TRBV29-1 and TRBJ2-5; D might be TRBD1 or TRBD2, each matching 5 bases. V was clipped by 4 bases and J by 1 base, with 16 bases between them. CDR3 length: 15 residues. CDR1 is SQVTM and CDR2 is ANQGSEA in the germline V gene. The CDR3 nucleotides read TGCAGCGTTGCCGGGGCCGCAGAAATCCAAGAGACCCAGTACTTC. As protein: CSVAGAAEIQETQYF.

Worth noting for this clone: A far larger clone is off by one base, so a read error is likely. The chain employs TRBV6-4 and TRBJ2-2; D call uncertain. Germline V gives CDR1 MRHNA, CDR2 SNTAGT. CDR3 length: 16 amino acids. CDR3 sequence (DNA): TGTGCCAGCAGTGACTCGGCGGAGTCCAACACCGTGGAGCTGTTTTTT. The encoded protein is CASSDSAESNTVELFF.

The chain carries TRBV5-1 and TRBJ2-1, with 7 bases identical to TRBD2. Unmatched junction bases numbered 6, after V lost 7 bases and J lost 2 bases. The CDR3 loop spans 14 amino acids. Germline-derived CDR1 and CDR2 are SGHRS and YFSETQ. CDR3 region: CASGRGDAYNEQFF. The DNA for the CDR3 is TGCGCCAGCGGACGGGGGGACGCCTACAATGAGCAGTTCTTC.

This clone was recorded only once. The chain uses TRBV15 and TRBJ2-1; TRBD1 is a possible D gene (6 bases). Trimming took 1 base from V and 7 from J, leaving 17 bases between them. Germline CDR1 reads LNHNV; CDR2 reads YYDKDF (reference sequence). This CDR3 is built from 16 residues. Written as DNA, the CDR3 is TGTGCCACCAGCAGAGGACTTAAAGGACAGCTGAATGAGCAGTTCTTC. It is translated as CATSRGLKGQLNEQFF. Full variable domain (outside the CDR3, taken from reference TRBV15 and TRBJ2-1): DAMVIQNPRYQVTQFGKPVTLSCSQTLNHNVMYWYQQKSSQAPKLLFHYYDKDFNNEADTPDNFQSRRPNTSFCFLDIRSPGLGDTAMYLCATSRGLKGQLNEQFFGPGTRLTVL.

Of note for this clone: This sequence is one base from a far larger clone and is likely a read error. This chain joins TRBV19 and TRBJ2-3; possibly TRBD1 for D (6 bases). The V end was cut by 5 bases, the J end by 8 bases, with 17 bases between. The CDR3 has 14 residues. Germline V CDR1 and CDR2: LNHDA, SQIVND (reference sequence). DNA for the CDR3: TGTGCCAGTAGTCAAATCCCAGGGGCAGGTACGCAGTATTTT. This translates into CASSQIPGAGTQYF.

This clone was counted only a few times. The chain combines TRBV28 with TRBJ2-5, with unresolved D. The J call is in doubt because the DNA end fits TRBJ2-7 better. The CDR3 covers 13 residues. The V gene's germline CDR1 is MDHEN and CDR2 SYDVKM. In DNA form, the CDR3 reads TGTGCCAGCAGCCCCACTTTTAAGTACGAGCAGTACTTC. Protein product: CASSPTFKYEQYF.

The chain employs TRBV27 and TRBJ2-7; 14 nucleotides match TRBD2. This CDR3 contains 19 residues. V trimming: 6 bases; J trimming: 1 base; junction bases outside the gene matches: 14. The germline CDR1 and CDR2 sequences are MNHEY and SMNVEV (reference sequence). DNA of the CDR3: TGTGCCAGCAGCTATAAGGGACTAGCGGGAGCCAAGTGGTCCTACGAGCAGTACTTC. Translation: CASSYKGLAGAKWSYEQYF.

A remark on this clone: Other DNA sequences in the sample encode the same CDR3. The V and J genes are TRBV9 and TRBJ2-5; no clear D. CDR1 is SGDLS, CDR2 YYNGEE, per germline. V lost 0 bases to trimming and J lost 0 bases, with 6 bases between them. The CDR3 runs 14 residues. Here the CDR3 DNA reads TGTGCCAGCAGCGTAGGGGCCAACCAAGAGACCCAGTACTTC. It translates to CASSVGANQETQYF.